This TCR beta chain originates from a study of blood T cell repertoires in COVID-19. Study-wide background: T cells, B-cell-depleted T cells, or PBMCs supplied cDNA or gDNA.

Here immunoSEQ multiplex PCR was the method, and the copy in TCRdb shows in-frame clones only, minus some. The table includes some 100,000 clones, about 85% detected once. The CDR3 contains 16 residues. The V gene's germline CDR1 is SGHKS and CDR2 YYEKEE (reference sequence). The V and J ends lost 5 bases and 5 bases, in that order; junction bases with no gene match: 15. This chain connects TRBV5-5 to TRBJ2-5; 7 bases are shared with TRBD2. The TCR sequence derives from a human donor in a cohort sampled during active COVID-19. The source material was peripheral blood. CDR3 residues: CASSPGPRERGETQYF. The CDR3 nucleotides are TGTGCCAGCAGTCCGGGCCCGCGGGAGAGAGGGGAGACCCAGTACTTC.